These 27 T cell receptor beta chains originate from one sample sequenced in a study of blood T cell repertoires in COVID-19. Assay: immunoSEQ multiplex PCR; the TCRdb copy retains only in-frame clones and omits some. The profile shows roughly 260,000 clones, around 87% of them singletons. The specimen sequenced was peripheral blood. The receptor source for this set is a woman aged 45-60 years with acute or convalescent COVID-19.

This rearrangement joins TRBV27 to TRBJ2-3; maybe TRBD2 (5 bases). V lost 7 bases and J 2 bases, leaving 13 bases between the germline ends. The CDR3 runs 14 residues. Germline CDR1 is MNHEY and CDR2 is SMNVEV (reference sequence). As DNA, the CDR3 is TGTGCCAGCACCATCTCGGGGTACACAGATACGCAGTATTTT. Translation: CASTISGYTDTQYF.

The gene calls are TRBV9 and TRBJ1-1, with TRBD1 as a possible D gene (6 bases). Trimming removed 5 bases at V and 3 bases at J, with 17 bases between. CDR3 size: 15 residues. Germline V gene lookup returns CDR1 SGDLS and CDR2 YYNGEE. CDR3 sequence reads: CASRRGGGSDTEAFF. As DNA, the CDR3 is TGTGCCAGCAGGAGGGGAGGGGGTTCAGACACTGAAGCTTTCTTT.

The chain couples TRBV6-1 to TRBJ2-2, with D tentatively TRBD1 (6 bases). V was trimmed by 3 bases and J by 3 bases, leaving 14 bases between them. Germline CDR1 MNHNS, CDR2 SASEGT. The CDR3 covers 16 residues. The DNA of the CDR3 is TGTGCCAGCAGTGAGGGCAGGGGCTTCGACACCGGGGAGCTGTTTTTT. Its protein product is CASSEGRGFDTGELFF.

The rearrangement links TRBV4-2 to TRBJ2-7; possibly TRBD1 for D (6 bases). The CDR3 extends over 16 amino acids. The ends were cut back, 0 bases at V and 2 bases at J, with 14 bases in the middle. Germline CDR1 is LGHNA and CDR2 is YNFKEQ. The CDR3 is CASSQDQNSGAYEQYF. The DNA for the CDR3 is TGTGCCAGCAGCCAAGATCAAAACTCAGGGGCCTACGAGCAGTACTTC.

This chain uses TRBV9 with TRBJ2-5, with 7 bases identical to TRBD2. With 1 base clipped from V and 5 bases from J, the junction kept 8 bases outside the gene matches. This CDR3 has 15 amino acids. Germline CDR1 and CDR2: SGDLS and YYNGEE. The CDR3 nucleotides read TGTGCCAGCAGCGTATGGACCGGGGGGAGGGAGACCCAGTACTTC. Amino acid sequence: CASSVWTGGRETQYF.

This clone was counted a few times. The genes are TRBV30 and TRBJ1-5, with TRBD1 matching over 7 bases. CDR3 length: 13 residues. V lost 2 bases to trimming and J lost 13 bases; unmatched junction nucleotides: 11. The germline CDR1 and CDR2 sequences are GTSNPN and SVGIG (reference sequence). The CDR3 spells CAWSSGQRVSQHF. The CDR3 region has the DNA TGTGCCTGGAGTTCGGGACAGAGAGTATCTCAGCATTTT.

The V gene is TRBV29-1, the J gene TRBJ1-5; D gene unclear. This CDR3 is 13 amino acids long. Trimming took 3 bases from V and 0 from J, leaving 6 bases between them. Germline V CDR1 and CDR2: SQVTM, ANQGSEA. DNA of the CDR3: TGCAGCGTTGAGCAGGCTAGCAATCAGCCCCAGCATTTT. It translates to CSVEQASNQPQHF.

The rearrangement uses TRBV27 and TRBJ2-2; 8 bases are a match to TRBD2. CDR1 MNHEY and CDR2 SMNVEV come from the germline V gene (reference sequence). With V trimmed by 5 bases and J by 3 bases, 8 bases remained unmatched. The CDR3 totals 16 residues. Here the CDR3 reads CASSPHGGAYTGELFF. DNA of the CDR3: TGTGCCAGCAGTCCCCACGGGGGGGCGTACACCGGGGAGCTGTTTTTT.

The V and J genes are TRBV7-2 and TRBJ2-7, with 11 positions matching TRBD2. CDR1 and CDR2 (germline): SGHTA, FQGNSA. The CDR3 contains 15 residues. The V gene end was trimmed by 1 base and the J gene end by 3 bases; junction bases not matched to a gene: 2. DNA of the CDR3: TGTGCCAGCAGCTTAGGAGGGACTAGCGGCTACGAGCAGTACTTC. Protein: CASSLGGTSGYEQYF.

The genes are TRBV18 and TRBJ1-4, with 9 bases fitting TRBD1. Germline V gene data show CDR1 as KGHSH and CDR2 as LQKENI. J was trimmed by 5 bases and V by 5 bases; bases with no gene match: 6. The CDR3 length is 15 residues. The CDR3 protein is CASSATGGFNEKLFF. The CDR3 DNA is TGTGCCAGCTCAGCTACAGGGGGCTTCAATGAAAAACTGTTTTTT.

The J gene is TRBJ2-7, the V gene TRBV27, with D possibly TRBD1 on 6 matching bases. The CDR3 is made up of 13 amino acids. Germline V CDR1 and CDR2: MNHEY, SMNVEV (reference sequence). Trimming removed 10 bases from V and 2 bases from J, with 15 bases in between. The CDR3 is CATREQGTYEQYF. CDR3 DNA sequence: TGTGCCACCCGCGAACAGGGCACCTACGAGCAGTACTTC.

On this clone: In the same sample, other DNA sequences code for this CDR3. The J gene is TRBJ2-2, the V gene TRBV24-1, with D possibly being TRBD1 (6 bases). Germline V gives CDR1 KGHDR, CDR2 SFDVKD. The ends were cut back, 1 base at V and 4 bases at J, with 6 bases in the middle. The CDR3 covers 14 residues. The CDR3 DNA is TGTGCCACCAGTGATTTCAGGGGCACCGGGGAGCTGTTTTTT. Translation gives CATSDFRGTGELFF.

The chain combines TRBV4-2 with TRBJ1-5; possible D gene TRBD1, 6 bases. This CDR3 has 13 residues. Trimming took 8 bases from V and 6 from J, leaving 14 bases between them. Germline values: CDR1 LGHNA, CDR2 YNFKEQ. CDR3 protein: CASSRGRSQPQHF. DNA of the CDR3: TGTGCCAGCTCCAGGGGTCGGAGTCAGCCCCAGCATTTT.

The J gene is TRBJ2-2, the V gene TRBV5-4, with 8 bases lining up with TRBD1. CDR1 is SGHNT, CDR2 YYREEE, per germline (reference sequence). The CDR3 length is 15 residues. J was trimmed by 1 base and V by 4 bases; bases with no gene match: 3. The CDR3 reads CASSIDRGNTGELFF. CDR3 nucleotides: TGTGCCAGCAGCATAGACAGGGGGAACACCGGGGAGCTGTTTTTT.

The rearrangement uses TRBV7-3 and TRBJ2-2; 7 nucleotides agree with TRBD1. The CDR3 extends over 13 amino acids. J lost 6 bases, V lost 6 bases, and 4 bases had no gene match. The germline CDR1 and CDR2 sequences are SGHTA and FQGTGA. CDR3: CASSSTGSGELFF. CDR3 bases: TGTGCCAGCAGTTCGACAGGGTCCGGGGAGCTGTTTTTT.

The V gene is TRBV15, the J gene TRBJ1-5; TRBD1 matches 7 bases. After removal of 0 bases from V and 7 bases from J, the junction contained 12 bases not matched to a gene. Germline V CDR1 and CDR2: LNHNV, YYDKDF (reference sequence). This CDR3 is built from 17 residues. CDR3 residues: CATSRDLGTAMGQPQHF. The CDR3 nucleotides are TGTGCCACCAGCAGAGATCTTGGGACAGCTATGGGACAGCCCCAGCATTTT.

V and J are TRBV7-6 and TRBJ1-5; 7 bases align to TRBD1. V lost 5 bases to trimming and J lost 5 bases; unmatched junction nucleotides: 9. The CDR3 has 15 residues. CDR1 is SGHVS and CDR2 is FNYEAQ in the germline V gene. As DNA, the CDR3 is TGTGCCAGCAGCGAAGGGGCAGGGGGTCATCAGCCCCAGCATTTT. It codes for CASSEGAGGHQPQHF.

The chain carries TRBV12-5 and TRBJ2-1; weak D call: TRBD2 (5 bases). Germline V gene lookup returns CDR1 LGHNT and CDR2 FRNRAP. V was cut by 0 bases and J by 1 base, with 19 bases left in between. The CDR3 consists of 19 residues. CDR3 bases: TGTGCTAGTGGTTTGGTACCCGGGATGGGAGCAAAGTCCTACAATGAGCAGTTCTTC. Amino acid sequence: CASGLVPGMGAKSYNEQFF.

The chain employs TRBV19 and TRBJ2-7; 8 nucleotides align to TRBD2. This CDR3 region has 15 residues. After removal of 5 bases from V and 0 bases from J, the junction contained 6 bases not matched to a gene. Looked up from germline, CDR1 is LNHDA and CDR2 is SQIVND (reference sequence). The CDR3 bases are TGTGCCAGTAGTCGGGGGGGCCCTTCCTCCTACGAGCAGTACTTC. It translates to CASSRGGPSSYEQYF.

J is TRBJ2-1 and V is TRBV18, with D possibly matching TRBD2 (6 bases). V dropped 8 bases and J dropped 6 bases, with 14 bases sitting between them. Germline CDR1 reads KGHSH; CDR2 reads LQKENI. CDR3 size: 13 residues. The CDR3 DNA reads TGTGCCAGCCGCATTCCCGGGGGCAATGAGCAGTTCTTC. Its protein product is CASRIPGGNEQFF.

The gene calls are TRBV11-2 and TRBJ2-7, with 7 bases matching TRBD2. The germline V gene has CDR1 SGHAT and CDR2 FQNNGV. The CDR3 has 17 residues. The ends lost 1 base at V and 4 bases at J; junction bases unmatched: 13. DNA of the CDR3: TGTGCCAGCAGCTTAGTACGGAGGAGCGGGATACCGTACGAGCAGTACTTC. Encoded protein: CASSLVRRSGIPYEQYF.

V and J are TRBV5-6 and TRBJ1-2; TRBD1 aligns across 7 bases. Unmatched junction bases numbered 10, after V lost 5 bases and J lost 3 bases. Germline CDR1 reads SGHDT; CDR2 reads YYEEEE. The CDR3 runs to 15 residues. The DNA of the CDR3 is TGTGCCAGCAGTTACGGGACAGACCTCCACTATGGCTACACCTTC. As protein: CASSYGTDLHYGYTF.

This chain uses TRBV29-1 with TRBJ1-1, with D hard to call. This CDR3 contains 13 residues. Germline V lookup: CDR1 SQVTM, CDR2 ANQGSEA. V lost 6 bases and J lost 4, with 15 bases in between. The CDR3, as DNA: TGCAGCGTCACCTATGGTGGAGGCACTGAAGCTTTCTTT. Translation gives CSVTYGGGTEAFF. The full variable domain, with the rest looked up from reference TRBV29-1 and TRBJ1-1, is SAVISQKPSRDICQRGTSLTIQCQVDSQVTMMFWYRQQPGQSLTLIATANQGSEATYESGFVIDKFPISRPNLTFSTLTVSNMSPEDSSIYLCSVTYGGGTEAFFGQGTRLTVV.

J is TRBJ2-5 and V is TRBV28; the match to TRBD2 covers 13 bases. The trim removed 4 bases at V and 7 bases at J, leaving 12 bases unmatched. From germline, CDR1 is MDHEN and CDR2 SYDVKM. The CDR3 totals 17 residues. For the CDR3, the DNA is TGTGCCAGCAGTTCCCCCTCCTGGACTAGCGGGAGTGGGACCCAGTACTTC. Protein: CASSSPSWTSGSGTQYF.

The J gene is TRBJ2-1, the V gene TRBV6-5, with D maybe TRBD2 (7 bases). Germline-derived CDR1 and CDR2 are MNHEY and SVGAGI. CDR3 length: 13 residues. V was pared by 9 bases and J by 9 bases, with 18 bases between. Written as DNA, the CDR3 is TGTGCCAGTATGAGCGGGACACTCACTGAGCAGTTCTTC. It codes for CASMSGTLTEQFF.

This chain uses TRBV6-5 with TRBJ1-2; perhaps TRBD1 as D (5 bases). V gave up 0 bases and J gave up 7 bases, with 12 bases separating them. The CDR3 consists of 14 residues. CDR1 and CDR2 from the germline V gene are MNHEY and SVGAGI. Here the CDR3 reads CASSYSGPEGGYTF. The CDR3 DNA reads TGTGCCAGCAGTTACTCGGGGCCGGAGGGTGGCTACACCTTC.

CDR3 bases: TGTGCCAGCCGGGACAGATTTTCTGAAGCTTTCTTT. It codes for CASRDRFSEAFF. This chain joins TRBV7-2 and TRBJ1-1; the match to TRBD1 covers 7 bases. Germline trimming cut 8 bases from V and 6 bases from J; bases unmatched to any gene: 6. Germline CDR1 reads SGHTA; CDR2 reads FQGNSA. The CDR3 length is 12 residues.